Following are 8 T cell receptor beta chains from one sample sequenced in a study of blood T cell repertoires in COVID-19. TCRdb's copy holds only in-frame clones and misses some; the assay was immunoSEQ multiplex PCR. The table has about 200,000 clones, just over 85% seen once. Sequencing used peripheral blood. The receptors originated from a man between 18 and 35 years old with active or convalescent COVID-19.

The genes are TRBV7-6 and TRBJ2-1; 7 bases line up with TRBD1. There are 14 residues in the CDR3. The V and J ends lost 8 bases and 1 base, in that order; junction bases with no gene match: 5. CDR1 and CDR2 from the germline V gene are SGHVS and FNYEAQ. CDR3 sequence: CASGQDSSYNEQFF. The CDR3 DNA follows: TGTGCCAGCGGACAGGACAGTTCCTACAATGAGCAGTTCTTC. Based on the CDR3 plus reference TRBV7-6 and TRBJ2-1, the full variable domain is GAGVSQSPRYKVTKRGQDVALRCDPISGHVSLYWYRQALGQGPEFLTYFNYEAQQDKSGLPNDRFSAERPEGSISTLTIQRTEQRDSAMYRCASGQDSSYNEQFFGPGTRLTVL.

V gene TRBV5-1 combines with J gene TRBJ1-1, with TRBD1 matching over 7 bases. This CDR3 is built from 14 residues. From germline, CDR1 is SGHRS and CDR2 YFSETQ. The junction had 11 bases not matched to a gene; V was cut back by 6 bases and J by 6 bases. The CDR3 here is CASTQLAQGAEAFF. The DNA for the CDR3 is TGCGCCAGCACCCAGCTTGCTCAGGGGGCTGAAGCTTTCTTT.

V is TRBV5-4 and J is TRBJ2-7, with 7 bases fitting TRBD1. This CDR3 spans 12 amino acids. The V segment lost 4 bases and the J segment 4 bases; nucleotides outside the gene matches: 2. Germline V lookup: CDR1 SGHNT, CDR2 YYREEE (reference sequence). The CDR3 is CASSIRGYEQYF. In DNA, the CDR3 is TGTGCCAGCAGCATCAGGGGGTACGAGCAGTACTTC.

The V and J genes are TRBV4-2 and TRBJ1-5, with TRBD1 matching 10 bases. V shed 4 bases and J 3 bases; nucleotides not matched to a gene: 12. CDR1 LGHNA and CDR2 YNFKEQ come from the germline V gene. This CDR3 has 18 residues. The CDR3 DNA reads as TGTGCCAGCAGCCCTGACGGGGACAGGGGAGTCGACAATCAGCCCCAGCATTTT. Translation: CASSPDGDRGVDNQPQHF.

The J gene is TRBJ2-7, the V gene TRBV12-3 or TRBV12-4; no definite D call. The CDR3 loop spans 11 amino acids. Trimming took off 7 bases at V and 0 bases at J, with 4 bases between the two ends. The CDR3 region is CASTISYEQYF. For the CDR3, the DNA is TGTGCCAGCACAATCTCCTACGAGCAGTACTTC.

This rearrangement joins TRBV5-8 to TRBJ1-5; a weak D match, TRBD1 (5 bases). Germline assignment: CDR1 SGHTS and CDR2 YDEGEE. This CDR3 is built from 16 residues. V lost 2 bases and J lost 9, with 21 bases in between. The CDR3 sequence: CASSFIFLGGTGPQHF. CDR3 coding DNA: TGTGCCAGCAGCTTTATCTTTCTTGGGGGGACGGGGCCCCAGCATTTT.

This clone was seen once. The chain has TRBV11-2 and TRBJ2-3; a possible D gene is TRBD2 (6 bases). The ends were cut back, 10 bases at V and 3 bases at J, with 17 bases in the middle. The germline V gene encodes CDR1 SGHAT and CDR2 FQNNGV. There are 14 residues in the CDR3. In DNA, the CDR3 is TGTGCCATCCGGCGTTACGGAGGGACAGATACGCAGTATTTT. Its protein is CAIRRYGGTDTQYF.

The chain joins TRBV7-9 to TRBJ2-5; 10 nucleotides line up with TRBD2. The V segment lost 0 bases and the J segment 4 bases; nucleotides outside the gene matches: 8. The CDR3 sequence is 17 residues long. Per germline, CDR1 SEHNR and CDR2 FQNEAQ (reference sequence). CDR3 sequence reads: CASSLAIASGSTETQYF. For the CDR3, the DNA is TGTGCCAGCAGCTTAGCGATCGCTAGCGGGAGCACAGAGACCCAGTACTTC.